Reported below is one T cell receptor beta chain. Enrolment of Seattle patients took place during active infection, and they were followed longitudinally. This record comes from a study of blood T cell repertoires in COVID-19. Across the study: The origin of the acute and convalescent COVID-19 samples was the United States, Italy and Spain. PBMCs, B-cell-depleted T cells, or T cells provided the cDNA or gDNA that made up the material.

Methods used by the authors: Researchers report that nucleated cell counts were estimated from reference gene primer amplification. The method was immunoSEQ multiplex PCR; TCRdb's version includes in-frame clones alone and lacks a portion of them. Clone size and the V and J calls come from that table; the DNA yielded D and trimming. The sample has 150,000 to 180,000 clones, around 83% seen once. Germline CDR1 is SGHTA and CDR2 is FQGTGA. This CDR3 region has 15 residues. V lost 2 bases to trimming and J lost 7 bases; unmatched junction nucleotides: 5. The V and J genes are TRBV7-3 and TRBJ2-1, with 10 bases lining up with TRBD2. The sequenced sample was peripheral blood. The sequence derives from a woman aged 55 to 70 with COVID-19, enrolled during active disease. The CDR3 DNA follows: TGTGCCAGCAGCTTACTAGCGGGAGTAGCTAATGAGCAGTTCTTC. Residues: CASSLLAGVANEQFF. The full variable domain, completed using reference TRBV7-3 and TRBJ2-1, is GAGVSQTPSNKVTEKGKYVELRCDPISGHTALYWYRQSLGQGPEFLIYFQGTGAADDSGLPNDRFFAVRPEGSVSTLKIQRTERGDSAVYLCASSLLAGVANEQFFGPGTRLTVL.